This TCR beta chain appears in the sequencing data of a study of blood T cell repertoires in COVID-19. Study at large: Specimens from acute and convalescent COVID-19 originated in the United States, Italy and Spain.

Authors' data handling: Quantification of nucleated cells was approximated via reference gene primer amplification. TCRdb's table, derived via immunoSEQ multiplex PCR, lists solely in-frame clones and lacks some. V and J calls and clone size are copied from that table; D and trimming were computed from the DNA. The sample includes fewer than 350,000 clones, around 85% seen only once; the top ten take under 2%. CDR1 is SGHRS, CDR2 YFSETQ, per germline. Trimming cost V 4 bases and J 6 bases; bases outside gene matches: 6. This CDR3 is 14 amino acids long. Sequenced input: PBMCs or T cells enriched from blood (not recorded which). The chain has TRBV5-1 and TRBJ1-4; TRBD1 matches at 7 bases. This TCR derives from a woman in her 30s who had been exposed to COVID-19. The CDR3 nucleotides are TGCGCCAGCAGCCCCGCAGGGGGTTATGAAAAACTGTTTTTT. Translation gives CASSPAGGYEKLFF.